The present T cell receptor beta chain was sequenced within a study of blood T cell repertoires in COVID-19. The overall study: In each case, the material was cDNA or gDNA derived from T cells, B-cell-depleted T cells, or PBMCs.

The protocol was immunoSEQ multiplex PCR, while the TCRdb copy is restricted to in-frame clones and leaves out a portion. The table includes hundreds of thousands of clones, approximately 88% detected once. The age range of participants was about 18 to 89 years, with residence in some 25 US areas. Cohorts were assigned according to the clinical history that participants reported. The receptor was isolated from a man in his sixties who had recovered from COVID-19. The sample comprised PBMCs or T cells enriched from blood (not recorded which).

This CDR3 reads CSASNDRVNQPQHF. CDR3 DNA sequence: TGCAGTGCCAGTAACGACAGGGTGAATCAGCCCCAGCATTTT. The chain has TRBV20-1 and TRBJ1-5, with 7 positions matching TRBD1. The CDR3 has 14 residues. V lost 6 bases and J lost 4; bases outside the gene matches: 9. From germline, CDR1 is DFQATT and CDR2 SNEGSKA (reference sequence).